Detailed here is one T cell receptor beta chain. Only in-frame clones appear in the TCRdb table, and some are missing; sequencing was by immunoSEQ multiplex PCR. The sample has 200,000 to 250,000 clones, roughly 86% seen once. The data stem from a study of blood T cell repertoires in COVID-19. Study details: The origin of the acute and convalescent COVID-19 samples was the United States, Italy and Spain.

The CDR3 is 14 amino acids. V lost 3 bases and J 8 bases, leaving 13 bases between the germline ends. The V gene's germline CDR1 is LNHDA and CDR2 SQIVND (reference sequence). The participants were between about 18 and 90 years old and came from about two dozen US areas. Assignment of participants to cohorts was predicated upon participant-reported clinical history. Material for sequencing was PBMCs or T cells enriched from blood (not recorded which). This receptor was identified in a woman aged 45-65 years who had recovered from COVID-19. This rearrangement joins TRBV19 to TRBJ2-2, with TRBD1 as a possible D gene (5 bases). The CDR3 protein is CASSMSPRVGELFF. In DNA form, the CDR3 reads TGTGCCAGTAGTATGAGTCCCAGGGTTGGGGAGCTGTTTTTT.